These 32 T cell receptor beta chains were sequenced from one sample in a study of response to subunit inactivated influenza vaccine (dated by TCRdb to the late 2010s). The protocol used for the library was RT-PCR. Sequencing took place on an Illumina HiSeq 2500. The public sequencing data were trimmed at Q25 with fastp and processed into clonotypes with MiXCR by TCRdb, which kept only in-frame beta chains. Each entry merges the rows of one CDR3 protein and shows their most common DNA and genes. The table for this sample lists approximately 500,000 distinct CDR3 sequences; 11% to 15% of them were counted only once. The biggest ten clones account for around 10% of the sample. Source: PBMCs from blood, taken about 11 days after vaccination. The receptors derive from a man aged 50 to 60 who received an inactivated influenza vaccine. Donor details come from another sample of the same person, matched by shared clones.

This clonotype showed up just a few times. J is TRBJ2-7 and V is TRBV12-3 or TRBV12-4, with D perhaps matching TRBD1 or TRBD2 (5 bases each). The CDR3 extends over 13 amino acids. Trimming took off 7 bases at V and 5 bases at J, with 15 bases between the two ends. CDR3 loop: CASTPPGTDEQYF. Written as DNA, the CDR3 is TGTGCCAGCACCCCTCCAGGGACCGACGAGCAGTACTTC.

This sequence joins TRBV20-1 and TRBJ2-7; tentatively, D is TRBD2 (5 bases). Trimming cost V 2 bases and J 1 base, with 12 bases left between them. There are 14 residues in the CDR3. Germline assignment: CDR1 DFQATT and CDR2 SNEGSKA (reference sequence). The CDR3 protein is CSARPQRLSYEQYF. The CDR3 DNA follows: TGCAGTGCTAGACCACAGCGGCTGTCCTACGAGCAGTACTTC.

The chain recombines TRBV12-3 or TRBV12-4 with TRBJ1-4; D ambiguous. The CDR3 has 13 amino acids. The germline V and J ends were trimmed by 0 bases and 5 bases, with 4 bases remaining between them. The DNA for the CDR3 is TGTGCCAGCAGTTTAGCCTTGAATGAAAAACTGTTTTTT. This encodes CASSLALNEKLFF.

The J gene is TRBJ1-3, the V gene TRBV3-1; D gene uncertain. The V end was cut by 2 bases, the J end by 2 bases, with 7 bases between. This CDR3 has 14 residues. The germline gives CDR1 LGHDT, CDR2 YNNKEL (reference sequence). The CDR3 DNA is TGTGCCAGCAGCCAAAAAGGGACTGGAAACACCATATATTTT. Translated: CASSQKGTGNTIYF.

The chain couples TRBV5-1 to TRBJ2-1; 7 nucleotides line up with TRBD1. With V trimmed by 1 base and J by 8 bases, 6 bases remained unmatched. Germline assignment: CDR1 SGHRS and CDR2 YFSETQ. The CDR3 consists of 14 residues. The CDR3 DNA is TGCGCCAGCAGCTTGTTCACAGGGGAGTATGAGCAGTTCTTC. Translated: CASSLFTGEYEQFF.

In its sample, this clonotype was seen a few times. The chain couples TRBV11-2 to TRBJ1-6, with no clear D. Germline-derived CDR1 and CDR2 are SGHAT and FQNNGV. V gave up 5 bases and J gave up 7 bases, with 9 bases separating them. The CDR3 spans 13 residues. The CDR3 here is CASSLRTNSPLHF. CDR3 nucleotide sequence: TGTGCCAGCAGCCTACGGACGAATTCACCCCTCCACTTT.

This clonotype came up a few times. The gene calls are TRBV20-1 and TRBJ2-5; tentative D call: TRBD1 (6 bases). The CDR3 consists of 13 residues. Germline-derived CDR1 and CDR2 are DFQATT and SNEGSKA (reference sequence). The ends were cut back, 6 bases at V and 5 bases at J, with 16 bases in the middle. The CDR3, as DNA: TGCAGTGCCCTTCATAAGGGGGTGGAGACCCAGTACTTC. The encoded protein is CSALHKGVETQYF.

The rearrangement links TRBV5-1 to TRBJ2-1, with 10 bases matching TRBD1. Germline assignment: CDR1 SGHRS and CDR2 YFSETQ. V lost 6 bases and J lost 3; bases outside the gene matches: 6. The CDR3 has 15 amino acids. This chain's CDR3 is CASNQGQGYYNEQFF. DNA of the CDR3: TGCGCCAGCAACCAGGGACAGGGGTACTACAATGAGCAGTTCTTC. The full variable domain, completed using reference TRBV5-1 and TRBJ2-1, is KAGVTQTPRYLIKTRGQQVTLSCSPISGHRSVSWYQQTPGQGLQFLFEYFSETQRNKGNFPGRFSGRQFSNSRSEMNVSTLELGDSALYLCASNQGQGYYNEQFFGPGTRLTVL.

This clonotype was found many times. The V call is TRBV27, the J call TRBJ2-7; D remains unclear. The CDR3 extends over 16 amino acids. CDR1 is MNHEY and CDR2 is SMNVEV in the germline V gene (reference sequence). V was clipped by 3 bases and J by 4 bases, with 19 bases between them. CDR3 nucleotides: TGTGCCAGCAGTTTGACGCCCCCACCCCGCCAATACGAGCAGTACTTC. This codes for CASSLTPPPRQYEQYF.

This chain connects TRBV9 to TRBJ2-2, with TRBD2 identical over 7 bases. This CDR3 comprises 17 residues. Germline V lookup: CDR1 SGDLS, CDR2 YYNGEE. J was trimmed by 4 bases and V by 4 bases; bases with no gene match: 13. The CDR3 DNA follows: TGTGCCAGCAGCATAGGTGTGCTAGCGGACCTCACCGGGGAGCTGTTTTTT. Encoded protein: CASSIGVLADLTGELFF. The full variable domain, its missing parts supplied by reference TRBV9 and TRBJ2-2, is DSGVTQTPKHLITATGQRVTLRCSPRSGDLSVYWYQQSLDQGLQFLIQYYNGEERAKGNILERFSAQQFPDLHSELNLSSLELGDSALYFCASSIGVLADLTGELFFGEGSRLTVL.

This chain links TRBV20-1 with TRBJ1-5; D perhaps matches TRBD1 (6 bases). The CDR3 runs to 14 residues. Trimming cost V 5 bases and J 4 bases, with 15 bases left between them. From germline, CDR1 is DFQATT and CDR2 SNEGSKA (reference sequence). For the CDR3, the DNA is TGCAGTGCTCAGAGGGGGGGATCAAATCAGCCCCAGCATTTT. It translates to CSAQRGGSNQPQHF.

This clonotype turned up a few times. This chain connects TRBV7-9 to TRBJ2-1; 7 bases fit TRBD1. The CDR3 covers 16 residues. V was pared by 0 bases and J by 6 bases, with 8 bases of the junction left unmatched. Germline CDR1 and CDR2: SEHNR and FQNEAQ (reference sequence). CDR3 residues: CASSLARTGKGNEQFF. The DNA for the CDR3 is TGTGCCAGCAGCTTAGCCAGGACAGGCAAGGGCAATGAGCAGTTCTTC.

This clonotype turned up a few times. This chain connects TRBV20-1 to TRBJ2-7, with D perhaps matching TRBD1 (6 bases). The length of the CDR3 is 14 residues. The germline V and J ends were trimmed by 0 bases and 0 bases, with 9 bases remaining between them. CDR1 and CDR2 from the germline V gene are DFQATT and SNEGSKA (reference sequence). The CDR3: CSARDLTGSYEQYF. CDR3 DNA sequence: TGCAGTGCTAGAGATCTGACAGGCTCCTACGAGCAGTACTTC.

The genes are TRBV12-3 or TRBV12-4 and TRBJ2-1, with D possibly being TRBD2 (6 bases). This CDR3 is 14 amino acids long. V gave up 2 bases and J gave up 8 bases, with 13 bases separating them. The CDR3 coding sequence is TGTGCCAGCAGTTTACTAGCGAGTGGCGATGAGCAGTTCTTC. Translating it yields CASSLLASGDEQFF.

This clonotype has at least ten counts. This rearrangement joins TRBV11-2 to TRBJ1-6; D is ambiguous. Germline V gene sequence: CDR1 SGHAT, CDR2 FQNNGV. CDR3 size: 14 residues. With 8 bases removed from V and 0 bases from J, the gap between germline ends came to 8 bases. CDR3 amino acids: CASRRGSYNSPLHF. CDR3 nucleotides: TGTGCCAGCCGCCGGGGCTCCTATAATTCACCCCTCCACTTT.

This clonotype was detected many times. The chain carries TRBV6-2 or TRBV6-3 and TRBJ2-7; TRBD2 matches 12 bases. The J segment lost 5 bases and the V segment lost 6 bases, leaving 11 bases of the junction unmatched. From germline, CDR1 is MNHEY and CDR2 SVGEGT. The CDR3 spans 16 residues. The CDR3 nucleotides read TGTGCCAGCAGCCAACAGACTAGCGGGAGACCTAACGAGCAGTACTTC. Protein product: CASSQQTSGRPNEQYF.

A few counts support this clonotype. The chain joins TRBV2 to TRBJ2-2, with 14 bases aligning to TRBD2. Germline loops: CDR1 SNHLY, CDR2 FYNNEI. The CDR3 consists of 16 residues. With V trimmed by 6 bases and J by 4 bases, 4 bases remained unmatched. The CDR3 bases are TGTGCCAGCAGGGCGACTAGCGGGGGGGTCACCGGGGAGCTGTTTTTT. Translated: CASRATSGGVTGELFF.

The CDR3 coding sequence is TGCAGTGCTAGGGTTAATAGCGGGGGGGTGAACAATGAGCAGTTCTTC. It translates to CSARVNSGGVNNEQFF. The V call is TRBV20-1, the J call TRBJ2-1; TRBD2 matches at 11 bases. The CDR3 contains 16 residues. The junction had 9 bases not matched to a gene; V was cut back by 3 bases and J by 5 bases. Germline CDR1 is DFQATT and CDR2 is SNEGSKA (reference sequence).

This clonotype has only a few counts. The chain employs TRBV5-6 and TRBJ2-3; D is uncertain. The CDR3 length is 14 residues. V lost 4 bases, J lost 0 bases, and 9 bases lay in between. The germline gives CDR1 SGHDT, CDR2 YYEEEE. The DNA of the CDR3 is TGTGCCAGCAGCCCTGTTCGGAGCACAGATACGCAGTATTTT. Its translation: CASSPVRSTDTQYF.

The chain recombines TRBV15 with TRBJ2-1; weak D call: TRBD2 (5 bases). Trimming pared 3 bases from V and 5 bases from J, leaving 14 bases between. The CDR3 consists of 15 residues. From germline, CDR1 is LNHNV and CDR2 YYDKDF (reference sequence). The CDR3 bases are TGTGCCACCAGCAGGGACGGGCTAGCCAACAATGAGCAGTTCTTC. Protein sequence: CATSRDGLANNEQFF.

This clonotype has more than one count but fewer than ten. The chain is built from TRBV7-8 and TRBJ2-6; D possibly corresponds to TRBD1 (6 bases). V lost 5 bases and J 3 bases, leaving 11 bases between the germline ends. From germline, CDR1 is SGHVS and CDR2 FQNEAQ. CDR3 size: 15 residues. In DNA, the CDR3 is TGTGCCAGCAGCCTAGACAGGTTTGGGGCCAACGTCCTGACTTTC. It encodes CASSLDRFGANVLTF.

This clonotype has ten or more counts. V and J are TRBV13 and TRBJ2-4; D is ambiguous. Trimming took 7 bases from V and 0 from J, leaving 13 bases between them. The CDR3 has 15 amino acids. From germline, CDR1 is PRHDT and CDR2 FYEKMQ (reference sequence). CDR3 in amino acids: CASTEGRLAKNIQYF. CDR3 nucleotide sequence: TGTGCCAGCACCGAAGGACGGCTAGCCAAAAACATTCAGTACTTC.

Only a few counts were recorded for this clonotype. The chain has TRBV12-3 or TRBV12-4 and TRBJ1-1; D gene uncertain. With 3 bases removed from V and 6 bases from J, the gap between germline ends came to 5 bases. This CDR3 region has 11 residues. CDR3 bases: TGTGCCAGCAGTTTTTCTGCTGAAGCTTTCTTT. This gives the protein CASSFSAEAFF.

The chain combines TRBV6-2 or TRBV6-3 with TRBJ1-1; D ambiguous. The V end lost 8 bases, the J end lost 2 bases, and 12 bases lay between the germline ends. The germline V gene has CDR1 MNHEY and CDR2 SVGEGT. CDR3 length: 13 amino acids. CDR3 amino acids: CASWAGRNTEAFF. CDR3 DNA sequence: TGTGCCAGCTGGGCCGGAAGAAACACTGAAGCTTTCTTT.

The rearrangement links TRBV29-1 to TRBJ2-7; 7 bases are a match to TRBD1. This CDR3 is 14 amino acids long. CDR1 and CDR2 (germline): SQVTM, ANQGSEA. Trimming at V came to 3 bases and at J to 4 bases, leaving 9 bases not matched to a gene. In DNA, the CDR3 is TGCAGCGTTGAGATGAGGGGGCGCGTTTACGAGCAGTACTTC. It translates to CSVEMRGRVYEQYF.

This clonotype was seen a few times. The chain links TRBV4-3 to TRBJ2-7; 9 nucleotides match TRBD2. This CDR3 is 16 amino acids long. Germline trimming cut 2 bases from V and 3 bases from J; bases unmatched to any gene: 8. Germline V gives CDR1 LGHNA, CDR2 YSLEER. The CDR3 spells CASSQTTGLAGYEQYF. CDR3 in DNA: TGCGCCAGCAGCCAAACCACGGGACTAGCAGGCTACGAGCAGTACTTC.

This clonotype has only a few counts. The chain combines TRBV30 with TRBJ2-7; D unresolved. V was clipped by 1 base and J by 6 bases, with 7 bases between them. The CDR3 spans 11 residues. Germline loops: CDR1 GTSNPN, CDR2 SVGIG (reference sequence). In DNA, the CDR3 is TGTGCCTGGAGTGGGGGTGGCGAGCAGTACTTC. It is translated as CAWSGGGEQYF.

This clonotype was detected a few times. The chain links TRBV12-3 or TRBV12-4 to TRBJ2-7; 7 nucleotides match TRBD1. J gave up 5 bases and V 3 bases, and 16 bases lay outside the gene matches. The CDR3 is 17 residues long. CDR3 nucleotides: TGTGCCAGCAGTTTGGCCCGACAGGGCGTAACAAGTAACGAGCAGTACTTC. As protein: CASSLARQGVTSNEQYF.

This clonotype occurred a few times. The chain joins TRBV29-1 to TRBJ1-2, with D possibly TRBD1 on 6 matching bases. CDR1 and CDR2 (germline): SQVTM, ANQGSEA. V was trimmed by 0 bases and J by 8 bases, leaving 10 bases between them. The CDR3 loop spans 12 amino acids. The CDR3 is CSVEDLGHGYTF. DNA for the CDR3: TGCAGCGTTGAAGATTTGGGACACGGCTACACCTTC.

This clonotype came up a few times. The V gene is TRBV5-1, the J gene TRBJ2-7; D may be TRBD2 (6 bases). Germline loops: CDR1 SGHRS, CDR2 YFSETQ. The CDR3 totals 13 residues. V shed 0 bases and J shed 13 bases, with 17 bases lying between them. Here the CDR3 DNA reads TGCGCCAGCAGCTTGGCCGGGGGTTCCACCTCTTACTTC. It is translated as CASSLAGGSTSYF.

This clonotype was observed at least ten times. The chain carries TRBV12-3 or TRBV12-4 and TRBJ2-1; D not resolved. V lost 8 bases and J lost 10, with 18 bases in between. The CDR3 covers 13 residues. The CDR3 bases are TGTGCCAGCGCGGTCGTAGGGTTTGGGGAGCAGTTCTTC. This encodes CASAVVGFGEQFF.

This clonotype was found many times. Here the CDR3 DNA reads TGTGCCAGCAGTCCGGGGATCTTCTACGAGCAGTACTTC. It yields the protein CASSPGIFYEQYF. This chain joins TRBV7-8 and TRBJ2-7; tentatively, D is TRBD2 (5 bases). Trimming shortened V by 6 bases and J by 3 bases, and 12 bases separated the two germline ends. CDR3 length: 13 amino acids. CDR1 and CDR2 (germline): SGHVS, FQNEAQ.